This T cell receptor beta chain derives from a study of T cells in Graves' hyperthyroidism and ophthalmopathy. This clonotype was seen many times. The antigen remains undetermined. RNA transcripts served as the template for amplifying TCR beta CDR3 regions. During a first-round RT-PCR of the TCR CDR3, the HTBI primer set was used. TCRdb recomputed calls from the multiplex PCR reads with MiXCR, one row per CDR3 protein. The table shows 250,000 or so distinct CDR3 sequences, with nearly 15% occurring only once. Study findings and constraints: In blood, most of the thyroid clonotypes expanded above 0.001 were also present.

Germline values: CDR1 PRHDT, CDR2 FYEKMQ (reference sequence). The CDR3 extends over 16 amino acids. V gave up 5 bases and J gave up 1 base; unmatched junction bases: 10. V usage is TRBV13 and J usage is TRBJ1-1; 7 nucleotides line up with TRBD1. The sequencing sample was made of blood. The TCR sequence derives from a woman aged 50 to 60 with Graves' hyperthyroidism that later progressed to Graves' ophthalmopathy. CDR3 sequence: CASSIRGQVPNTEAFF. For the CDR3, the DNA is TGTGCCAGCAGCATCCGCGGACAGGTTCCGAACACTGAAGCTTTCTTT.